Listed here are 9 T cell receptor beta chains from one sample, sequenced in a study of a mutant IDH1 vaccine in newly diagnosed glioma. Clones were sequenced by immunoSEQ multiplex PCR, and TCRdb holds only the in-frame ones, with some missing. Here the sample spans about 130,000 clones, 80% being singletons. Their target antigens are unknown. Time point described: week 11, during vaccination. Doses of 300 ug of mutant IDH1 20-mer peptide were given with topical imiquimod. Material: PBMCs, obtained from a glioma patient whose treatment included an IDH1 peptide vaccine. These receptors all stem from a middle-aged man with glioma.

The chain links TRBV10-3 to TRBJ2-5; D is perhaps TRBD1 (7 bases). The germline gives CDR1 ENHRY, CDR2 SYGVKD. This CDR3 is built from 16 residues. The germline V and J ends were trimmed by 2 bases and 6 bases, with 19 bases remaining between them. The CDR3 here is CAISEPGDSYLQTQYF. Here the CDR3 DNA reads TGTGCCATCAGTGAGCCGGGGGACAGCTATCTCCAGACCCAGTACTTC.

This clone occurred once. The chain employs TRBV2 and TRBJ2-7, with TRBD1 identical over 11 bases. The CDR3 loop spans 16 amino acids. After removal of 7 bases from V and 0 bases from J, the junction contained 8 bases not matched to a gene. In germline, CDR1 is SNHLY, CDR2 FYNNEI. For the CDR3, the DNA is TGTGCCAGCACCAAGGGGACAGGGGGGGGCTCCTACGAGCAGTACTTC. This codes for CASTKGTGGGSYEQYF.

The V call is TRBV10-3, the J call TRBJ1-6; TRBD1 might be the D (5 bases). The CDR3 covers 14 residues. The V end was cut by 6 bases, the J end by 8 bases, with 14 bases between. CDR1 ENHRY and CDR2 SYGVKD come from the germline V gene. The CDR3 protein is CAIRRGERDSPLHF. As DNA, the CDR3 is TGTGCCATCAGGAGGGGCGAGCGGGATTCACCCCTCCACTTT.

DNA of the CDR3: TGTGCCAGCAGCCGAGATTTGCTCATGAACACTGAAGCTTTCTTT. It is translated as CASSRDLLMNTEAFF. The chain uses TRBV6-5 and TRBJ1-1; D not resolved. CDR1 MNHEY and CDR2 SVGAGI come from the germline V gene. Trimming took 6 bases from V and 0 from J, leaving 14 bases between them. This CDR3 is built from 15 residues.

The chain carries TRBV6-6 and TRBJ1-5; D may be TRBD1 (5 bases). The CDR3 covers 14 residues. V lost 4 bases and J lost 6, with 13 bases in between. Germline CDR1 MNHNY, CDR2 SVGAGI (reference sequence). CDR3 residues: CASSLPGVSQPQHF. The CDR3 DNA follows: TGTGCCAGCAGTTTGCCGGGGGTCAGTCAGCCCCAGCATTTT.

The chain employs TRBV6-5 and TRBJ2-3; 7 nucleotides align to TRBD1. Losses at the gene ends were 7 bases for V and 4 bases for J; bases not matched to a gene: 2. Germline CDR1 is MNHEY and CDR2 is SVGAGI. The CDR3 spans 12 residues. The CDR3 loop reads CASTGGSDTQYF. CDR3 DNA sequence: TGTGCCAGCACAGGGGGATCAGATACGCAGTATTTT.

This clone was picked up a small number of times. This chain joins TRBV15 and TRBJ2-2; the D is unclear. The CDR3 length is 14 residues. With 0 bases removed from V and 4 bases from J, the gap between germline ends came to 6 bases. In germline, CDR1 is LNHNV, CDR2 YYDKDF (reference sequence). The CDR3 region is CATSRDMSTGELFF. CDR3 DNA: TGTGCCACCAGCAGAGATATGTCCACCGGGGAGCTGTTTTTT. Full variable domain (remainder filled in from reference TRBV15 and TRBJ2-2): DAMVIQNPRYQVTQFGKPVTLSCSQTLNHNVMYWYQQKSSQAPKLLFHYYDKDFNNEADTPDNFQSRRPNTSFCFLDIRSPGLGDTAMYLCATSRDMSTGELFFGEGSRLTVL.

This rearrangement joins TRBV4-3 to TRBJ2-3, with D possibly TRBD2 on 7 matching bases. This CDR3 contains 15 residues. Trimming removed 1 base at V and 6 bases at J, with 14 bases between. Germline V gives CDR1 LGHNA, CDR2 YSLEER. The CDR3 sequence is CASSQAGGPADTQYF. The CDR3 nucleotides read TGCGCCAGCAGCCAAGCGGGGGGCCCCGCGGATACGCAGTATTTT.

V gene TRBV30 combines with J gene TRBJ1-1; 8 bases agree with TRBD1. V shed 2 bases, J shed 5 bases, and the junction held 7 bases outside the gene matches. The CDR3 loop spans 14 amino acids. The V gene's germline CDR1 is GTSNPN and CDR2 SVGIG (reference sequence). CDR3 DNA sequence: TGTGCCTGGAGTACACGGACAGGGCTAACTGAAGCTTTCTTT. It translates to CAWSTRTGLTEAFF.